This T cell receptor (beta chain) was obtained from a study of shared clonotypes between healthy human individuals. In germline, CDR1 is SEHNR, CDR2 FQNEAQ (reference sequence). The CDR3 contains 14 residues. The V end was cut by 4 bases, the J end by 11 bases, with 20 bases between. Measured with immunoSEQ multiplex PCR; TCRdb has only the in-frame clones, and not every one. The data contain about 960,000 clones, about 80% of them singletons. The specimen was memory CD4+ T cells sorted from blood. Subset: CD45RA-negative fraction. This chain links TRBV7-9 with TRBJ1-1, with a tentative D call TRBD1 (5 bases). This TCR was sampled from a man younger than 35 in good health. CDR3 in DNA: TGTGCCAGCAGCTCTCCGGTAGGGGAGGATGGGGCTTTCTTT. Amino acids: CASSSPVGEDGAFF.